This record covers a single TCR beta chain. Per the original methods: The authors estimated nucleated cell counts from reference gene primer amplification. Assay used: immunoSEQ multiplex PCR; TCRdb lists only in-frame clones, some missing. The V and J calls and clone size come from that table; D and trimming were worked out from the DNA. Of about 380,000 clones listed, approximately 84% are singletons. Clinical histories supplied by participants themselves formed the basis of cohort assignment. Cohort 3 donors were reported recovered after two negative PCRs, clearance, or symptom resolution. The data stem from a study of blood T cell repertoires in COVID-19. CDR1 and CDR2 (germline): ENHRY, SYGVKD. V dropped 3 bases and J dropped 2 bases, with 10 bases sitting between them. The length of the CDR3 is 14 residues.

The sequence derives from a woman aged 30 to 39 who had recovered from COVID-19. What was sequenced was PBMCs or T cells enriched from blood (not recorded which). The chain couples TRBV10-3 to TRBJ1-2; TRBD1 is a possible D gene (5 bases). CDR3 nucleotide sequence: TGTGCCATCAGTGACCCGACAGTGAACTATGGCTACACCTTC. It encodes CAISDPTVNYGYTF.